Listed here are 19 T cell receptor beta chains from one sample, sequenced in a study of PD-1 blockade in classical Hodgkin lymphoma. Brentuximab vedotin exposure varied, and every patient relapsed after autologous stem cell transplantation. The repertoire was sequenced with immunoSEQ multiplex PCR; TCRdb's copy has only in-frame clones and lacks some. The sample holds tens of thousands of clones, over 75% seen once. The source material was peripheral blood mononuclear cells (PBMCs), sampled at baseline. These receptors all come from a human donor with classical Hodgkin lymphoma.

This chain uses TRBV28 with TRBJ2-7; D unresolved. CDR3 size: 14 residues. Trimming cost V 3 bases and J 3 bases, with 12 bases left between them. Germline V gene data show CDR1 as MDHEN and CDR2 as SYDVKM. CDR3 sequence reads: CASSLTRNIYEQYF. Written as DNA, the CDR3 is TGTGCCAGCAGTTTGACCAGGAACATCTACGAGCAGTACTTC.

This chain connects TRBV2 to TRBJ1-5, with D perhaps TRBD1 (5 bases). V lost 7 bases, J lost 5 bases, and 9 bases lay in between. The CDR3 is made up of 12 amino acids. CDR1 and CDR2 from the germline V gene are SNHLY and FYNNEI. The CDR3 DNA is TGTGCCAGCACCTTGGGGCATCAGCCCCAGCATTTT. Encoded protein: CASTLGHQPQHF.

The V call is TRBV7-9, the J call TRBJ2-7; 8 bases match TRBD1. The CDR3 spans 14 residues. V was clipped by 4 bases and J by 2 bases; unmatched bases: 4. Germline V CDR1 and CDR2: SEHNR, FQNEAQ (reference sequence). The CDR3, as DNA: TGTGCCAGCAGCTCGCAGGGGGCTCCCTACGAGCAGTACTTC. Its protein product is CASSSQGAPYEQYF. The whole variable domain, filled in from reference TRBV7-9 and TRBJ2-7, reads DTGVSQNPRHKITKRGQNVTFRCDPISEHNRLYWYRQTLGQGPEFLTYFQNEAQLEKSRLLSDRFSAERPKGSFSTLEIQRTEQGDSAMYLCASSSQGAPYEQYFGPGTRLTVT.

This clone was picked up one time. V and J are TRBV30 and TRBJ1-5; possibly TRBD1 for D (6 bases). The CDR3 spans 15 residues. CDR1 and CDR2 from the germline V gene are GTSNPN and SVGIG (reference sequence). V dropped 1 base and J dropped 1 base, with 11 bases sitting between them. CDR3 nucleotide sequence: TGTGCCTGGAGTGAGGGGGGGGCGAGCAATCAGCCCCAGCATTTT. Translating gives CAWSEGGASNQPQHF.

This chain uses TRBV4-1 with TRBJ2-1, with TRBD1 as a possible D gene (5 bases). The germline gives CDR1 MGHRA, CDR2 YSYEKL. The CDR3 loop spans 16 amino acids. The V end lost 0 bases, the J end lost 3 bases, and 12 bases lay between the germline ends. The CDR3 bases are TGCGCCAGCAGCCAAGATTGGACAACACACTACAATGAGCAGTTCTTC. Translated: CASSQDWTTHYNEQFF.

This chain joins TRBV25-1 and TRBJ2-1, with D possibly called TRBD1 or TRBD2 (6 bases each). Germline CDR1 MGHDK, CDR2 SYGVNS. V lost 5 bases and J 8 bases, leaving 22 bases between the germline ends. This CDR3 has 16 amino acids. The CDR3 loop reads CASSPWGAGLDDEQFF. The CDR3 nucleotides are TGTGCCAGCAGTCCCTGGGGGGCCGGGTTAGACGATGAGCAGTTCTTC.

J is TRBJ1-3 and V is TRBV5-4; perhaps TRBD1 as D (6 bases). Germline V gene sequence: CDR1 SGHNT, CDR2 YYREEE (reference sequence). The CDR3 is 16 residues long. Trimming took off 7 bases at V and 2 bases at J, with 19 bases between the two ends. The CDR3 reads CASSGGPSTAGNTIYF. The CDR3 DNA reads TGTGCCAGCTCGGGGGGGCCCAGTACCGCTGGAAACACCATATATTTT.

The genes are TRBV29-1 and TRBJ1-5; D unresolved. CDR3 length: 14 amino acids. Per germline, CDR1 SQVTM and CDR2 ANQGSEA. The germline V and J ends were trimmed by 7 bases and 5 bases, with 18 bases remaining between them. The CDR3 loop is CSASGGREDQPQHF. The CDR3 DNA reads TGCAGCGCCAGTGGAGGACGGGAGGATCAGCCCCAGCATTTT.

This chain joins TRBV27 and TRBJ2-7, with D possibly being TRBD1 (6 bases). This CDR3 has 16 residues. V was shortened by 3 bases and J by 0 bases, with 15 bases between the two germline ends. The germline V gene has CDR1 MNHEY and CDR2 SMNVEV (reference sequence). This chain's CDR3 is CASSFSAGTHSYEQYF. The CDR3 bases are TGTGCCAGCAGTTTCTCAGCCGGGACACACTCCTACGAGCAGTACTTC.

V and J are TRBV7-6 and TRBJ2-5, with 11 bases identical to TRBD2. The CDR3 has 14 amino acids. Per the germline V gene, CDR1 is SGHVS and CDR2 is FNYEAQ. V dropped 5 bases and J dropped 7; count of bases not matched to a gene: 6. The CDR3 loop reads CASSTNSGGGTQYF. The CDR3, as DNA: TGTGCCAGCAGCACCAATAGCGGGGGGGGGACCCAGTACTTC. Complete variable domain (other parts from reference TRBV7-6 and TRBJ2-5): GAGVSQSPRYKVTKRGQDVALRCDPISGHVSLYWYRQALGQGPEFLTYFNYEAQQDKSGLPNDRFSAERPEGSISTLTIQRTEQRDSAMYRCASSTNSGGGTQYFGPGTRLLVL.

The V and J genes are TRBV6-5 and TRBJ1-2; possible D gene TRBD1, 5 bases. V lost 1 base, J lost 8 bases, and 11 bases lay in between. This CDR3 comprises 13 residues. Germline V gives CDR1 MNHEY, CDR2 SVGAGI. The CDR3 region has the DNA TGTGCCAGCAGTTACTTGGCAGGGAAGGGCTACACCTTC. It encodes CASSYLAGKGYTF.

V gene TRBV6-5 combines with J gene TRBJ1-1, with unresolved D. This CDR3 spans 13 amino acids. CDR1 and CDR2 from the germline V gene are MNHEY and SVGAGI. Trimming cost V 10 bases and J 4 bases, with 16 bases left between them. The CDR3 DNA follows: TGTGCCACCGCGCCCTGGAGGGCCACTGAAGCTTTCTTT. Translation: CATAPWRATEAFF.

This clone was counted once. This chain links TRBV5-1 with TRBJ2-5; perhaps TRBD1 as D (6 bases). The CDR3 loop spans 13 amino acids. Germline values: CDR1 SGHRS, CDR2 YFSETQ. The V gene lost 9 bases and the J gene lost 5 bases, with 17 bases spanning the gap. The CDR3 nucleotides read TGCGCCACCAGGACAGACCTCCACGAGACCCAGTACTTC. Its protein product is CATRTDLHETQYF.

By sample fraction, this clone is medium-sized (0.01 to 0.1%). V usage is TRBV15 and J usage is TRBJ2-5, with D unclear. The CDR3 totals 13 residues. CDR1 LNHNV and CDR2 YYDKDF come from the germline V gene (reference sequence). V was trimmed by 4 bases and J by 4 bases, leaving 10 bases between them. CDR3 region: CATSTHGGETQYF. For the CDR3, the DNA is TGTGCCACCAGCACCCACGGTGGAGAGACCCAGTACTTC.

V gene TRBV18 combines with J gene TRBJ1-2; D call uncertain. Germline V gene data show CDR1 as KGHSH and CDR2 as LQKENI. This CDR3 spans 13 amino acids. V lost 2 bases, J lost 6 bases, and 10 bases lay in between. DNA of the CDR3: TGTGCCAGCTCACCAACAACTGAGCATGGCTACACCTTC. Translation: CASSPTTEHGYTF. Looking up the rest from reference TRBV18 and TRBJ1-2 gives the full variable domain: NAGVMQNPRHLVRRRGQEARLRCSPMKGHSHVYWYRQLPEEGLKFMVYLQKENIIDESGMPKERFSAEFPKEGPSILRIQQVVRGDSAAYFCASSPTTEHGYTFGSGTRLTVV.

This clone was detected only a few times. This chain uses TRBV20-1 with TRBJ1-1; D not certain. Germline V CDR1 and CDR2: DFQATT, SNEGSKA (reference sequence). The CDR3 is 11 amino acids. Trimming removed 6 bases from V and 5 bases from J, with 10 bases in between. CDR3 in amino acids: CSAKVGTEAFF. The CDR3 DNA reads TGCAGTGCCAAGGTCGGAACTGAAGCTTTCTTT.

The chain links TRBV19 to TRBJ2-1; 8 bases are a match to TRBD1. This CDR3 has 20 amino acids. In germline, CDR1 is LNHDA, CDR2 SQIVND (reference sequence). V was clipped by 1 base and J by 5 bases; unmatched bases: 19. The CDR3 DNA reads TGTGCCAGTAGTATAGGCCCCTCGGGACAGGCCGGGGGCCACCACAATGAGCAGTTCTTC. Protein product: CASSIGPSGQAGGHHNEQFF.

This clone occurred once. V and J are TRBV4-1 and TRBJ2-7; 8 nucleotides line up with TRBD2. This CDR3 spans 16 amino acids. CDR1 and CDR2 (germline): MGHRA, YSYEKL. V shed 5 bases and J 6 bases; nucleotides not matched to a gene: 15. The CDR3 sequence is CASSYLPGGPQGEQYF. The CDR3 bases are TGCGCCAGCAGCTACCTCCCGGGGGGGCCTCAGGGCGAGCAGTACTTC.

V usage is TRBV13 and J usage is TRBJ2-5; D remains unclear. This CDR3 is built from 14 residues. Trimming took off 5 bases at V and 4 bases at J, with 14 bases between the two ends. Germline lookup yields CDR1 PRHDT and CDR2 FYEKMQ (reference sequence). CDR3: CASSRDQYRETQYF. The DNA for the CDR3 is TGTGCCAGCAGCCGCGACCAATACCGAGAGACCCAGTACTTC.